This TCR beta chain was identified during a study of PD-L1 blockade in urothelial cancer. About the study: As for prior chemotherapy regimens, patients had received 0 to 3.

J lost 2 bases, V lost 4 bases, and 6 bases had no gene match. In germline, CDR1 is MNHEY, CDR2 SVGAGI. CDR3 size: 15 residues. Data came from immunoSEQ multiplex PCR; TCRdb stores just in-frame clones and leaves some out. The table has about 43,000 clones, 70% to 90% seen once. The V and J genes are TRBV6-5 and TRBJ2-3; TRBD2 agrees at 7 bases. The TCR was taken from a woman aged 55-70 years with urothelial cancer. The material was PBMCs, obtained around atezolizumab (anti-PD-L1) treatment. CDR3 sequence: CASSSPAGDTDTQYF. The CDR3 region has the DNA TGTGCCAGCAGTTCCCCGGCGGGGGACACAGATACGCAGTATTTT.